The sequence of this T cell receptor beta chain was determined in a study of blood T cell repertoires in COVID-19 (dated by TCRdb to the early 2020s). About the full investigation: Collaborator samples came from the United States, Italy and Spain and covered acute and convalescent phases of COVID-19. Where HLA class I and class II types were available, the types were taken from metadata supplied by the sample provider, not from assay-based typing. The sample metadata nearly always contained a de-identified subject ID, COVID-19 status, age in years and sex. The prospective study material was composed of cDNA or gDNA derived from T cells, B-cell-depleted T cells, or PBMCs. Subjects who had been exposed to COVID-19, were actively infected with it, or had recovered from it provided the deeply sampled blood TCRbeta repertoires that made up the dataset. The repertoires were released in a freely available public database intended as a resource for research on the immune response to SARS-CoV-2. The samples were drawn from the first 160 participants of the ongoing ImmuneRACE study and from 950 to 1,500 subjects provided by 6 global collaborators.

Enrolling through a virtual design, the prospective study's participants ranged in age from roughly 18 to 95 years and lived across 24 United States geographic areas. In the prospective study, participants were assigned to cohorts based on the clinical history participants reported in a screening survey and a study questionnaire. In the prospective study, whole blood, serum and a nasopharyngeal or oropharyngeal swab were collected from each participant by mobile phlebotomists. Participants in the prospective study had the option to provide additional blood draws and questionnaires over a roughly two-month period. Blood samples from the prospective study were shipped frozen or at room temperature prior to DNA extraction. The full study reports these points: How much clinical and demographic metadata was included differed by source and by participant, and the metadata was provided uncurated.

Remarks on this clone: Its antigen has not been determined. No quality values exist for individual bases; no much larger clone is one base distant.

The immunoSEQ Assay, a bias-controlled multiplex PCR, was used to amplify TCRbeta CDR3 regions from genomic DNA. The published analysis was carried out like this. The number of nucleated cells in each sample was estimated from the amplification of reference gene primers within the assay. To quantify the absolute abundance of each unique TCRbeta CDR3 rearrangement, sequence reads were collapsed and filtered. For each sample, productive Simpson clonality was calculated as the square root of Simpson's diversity index across productive rearrangements. TCRdb took this table from immuneACCESS and kept in-frame rearrangements with V and J called. Such tables lack part of the clones; where checked against another copy, unresolved V genes explain under half of the gap, and the rest is unexplained. V, J and clone size derive from that table, while D and trimming were established from the DNA sequence. The sample records around 230,000 clones, just under 90% of which are singletons. Around 3.7% of the sample lies in the top ten.

Spanning cysteine to phenylalanine, the CDR3 consists of 13 amino acids. Just the 39-base CDR3 DNA is kept, in frame starting at base 1. Looking up the germline V gene (reference sequence) yields CDR1 SEHNR and CDR2 FQNEAQ. V is pared back by 3 bases and J by 1 base, with 6 bases lying between the germline termini. Sequenced input: PBMCs or T cells enriched from blood (not recorded which). The receptor was isolated from a woman in her 30s with acute COVID-19. The chain joins TRBV7-9 to TRBJ1-1; the D segment cannot be called with confidence. CDR3 sequence: CASSFSENTEAFF. The DNA sequence reads TGTGCCAGCAGCTTCTCAGAGAACACTGAAGCTTTCTTT. This CDR3, with the reference TRBV7-9 and TRBJ1-1 proteins standing in past its ends, gives the full variable domain DTGVSQNPRHKITKRGQNVTFRCDPISEHNRLYWYRQTLGQGPEFLTYFQNEAQLEKSRLLSDRFSAERPKGSFSTLEIQRTEQGDSAMYLCASSFSENTEAFFGQGTRLTVV.